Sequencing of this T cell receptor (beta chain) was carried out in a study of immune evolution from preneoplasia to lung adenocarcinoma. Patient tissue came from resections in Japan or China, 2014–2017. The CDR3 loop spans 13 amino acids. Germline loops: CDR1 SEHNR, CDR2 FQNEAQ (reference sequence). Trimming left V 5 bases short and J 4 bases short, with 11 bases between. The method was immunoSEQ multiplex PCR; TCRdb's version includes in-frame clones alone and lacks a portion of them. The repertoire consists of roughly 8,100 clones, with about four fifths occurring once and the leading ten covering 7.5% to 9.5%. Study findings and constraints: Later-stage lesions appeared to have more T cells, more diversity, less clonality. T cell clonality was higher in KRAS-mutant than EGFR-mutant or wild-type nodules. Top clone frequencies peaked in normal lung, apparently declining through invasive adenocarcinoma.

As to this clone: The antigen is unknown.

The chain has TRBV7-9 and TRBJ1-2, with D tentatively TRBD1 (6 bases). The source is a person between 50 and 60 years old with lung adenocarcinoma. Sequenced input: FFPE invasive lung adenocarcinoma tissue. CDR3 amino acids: CASSPDRSYGYTF. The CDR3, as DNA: TGTGCCAGCAGCCCTGACAGGAGCTATGGCTACACCTTC.